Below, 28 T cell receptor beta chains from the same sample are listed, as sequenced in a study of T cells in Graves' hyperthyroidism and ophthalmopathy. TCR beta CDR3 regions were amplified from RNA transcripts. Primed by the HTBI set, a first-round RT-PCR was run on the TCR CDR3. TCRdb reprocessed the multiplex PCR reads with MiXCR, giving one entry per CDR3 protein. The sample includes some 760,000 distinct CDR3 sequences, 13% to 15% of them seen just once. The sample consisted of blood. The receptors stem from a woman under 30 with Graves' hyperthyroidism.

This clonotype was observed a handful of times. As DNA, the CDR3 is TGTGCCAGCAGCGTTTTCACCGGGGAGCTGTTTTTT. Amino acids: CASSVFTGELFF. The chain carries TRBV9 and TRBJ2-2; D gene ambiguous. From germline, CDR1 is SGDLS and CDR2 YYNGEE. The CDR3 contains 12 residues. V gave up 2 bases and J gave up 4 bases, with 3 bases separating them.

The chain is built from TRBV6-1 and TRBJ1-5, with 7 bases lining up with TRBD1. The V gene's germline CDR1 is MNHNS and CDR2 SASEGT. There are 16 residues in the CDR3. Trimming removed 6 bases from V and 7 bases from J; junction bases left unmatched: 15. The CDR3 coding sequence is TGTGCCAGCAGCAGATTACAGGGGATCCAAACACAGCCCCAGCATTTT. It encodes CASSRLQGIQTQPQHF.

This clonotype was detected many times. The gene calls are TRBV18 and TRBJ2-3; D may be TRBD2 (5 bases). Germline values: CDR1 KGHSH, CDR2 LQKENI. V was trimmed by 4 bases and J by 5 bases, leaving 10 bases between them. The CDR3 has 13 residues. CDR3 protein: CASSQTRGDTQYF. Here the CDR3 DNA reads TGTGCCAGCTCACAGACACGGGGAGATACGCAGTATTTT.

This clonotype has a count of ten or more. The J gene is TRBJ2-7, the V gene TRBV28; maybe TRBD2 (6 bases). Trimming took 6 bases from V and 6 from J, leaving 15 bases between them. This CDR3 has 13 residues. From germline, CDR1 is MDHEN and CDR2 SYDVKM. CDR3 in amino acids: CASRSPGTLEQYF. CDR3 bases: TGTGCCAGCAGGTCCCCGGGGACTCTCGAGCAGTACTTC.

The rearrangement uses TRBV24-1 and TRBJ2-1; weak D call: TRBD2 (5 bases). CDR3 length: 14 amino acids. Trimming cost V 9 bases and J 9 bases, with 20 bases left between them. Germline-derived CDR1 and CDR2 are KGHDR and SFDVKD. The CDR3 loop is CATSASLAVGEQFF. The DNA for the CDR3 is TGTGCCACCTCTGCAAGTCTAGCTGTGGGTGAGCAGTTCTTC.

The CDR3 reads CASSSPLAGSTDTQYF. CDR3 in DNA: TGTGCCAGCAGTTCTCCCCTAGCGGGATCGACAGATACGCAGTATTTT. This chain links TRBV6-2 or TRBV6-3 with TRBJ2-3; 9 bases align to TRBD2. J was trimmed by 3 bases and V by 4 bases; bases with no gene match: 8. CDR1 is MNHEY, CDR2 SVGEGT, per germline. The CDR3 spans 16 residues.

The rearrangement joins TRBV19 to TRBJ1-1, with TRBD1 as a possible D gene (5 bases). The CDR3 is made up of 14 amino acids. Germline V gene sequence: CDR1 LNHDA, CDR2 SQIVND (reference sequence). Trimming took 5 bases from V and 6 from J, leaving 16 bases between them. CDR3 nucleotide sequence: TGTGCCAGTAGTCCATGGTCGGGGACGGCTGAAGCTTTCTTT. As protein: CASSPWSGTAEAFF.

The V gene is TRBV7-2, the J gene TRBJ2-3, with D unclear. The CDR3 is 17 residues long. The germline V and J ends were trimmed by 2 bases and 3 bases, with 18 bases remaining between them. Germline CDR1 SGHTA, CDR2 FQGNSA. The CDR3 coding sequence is TGTGCCAGCAGCTTATCTCCTCTTGCTCCCCCTACAGATACGCAGTATTTT. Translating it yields CASSLSPLAPPTDTQYF.

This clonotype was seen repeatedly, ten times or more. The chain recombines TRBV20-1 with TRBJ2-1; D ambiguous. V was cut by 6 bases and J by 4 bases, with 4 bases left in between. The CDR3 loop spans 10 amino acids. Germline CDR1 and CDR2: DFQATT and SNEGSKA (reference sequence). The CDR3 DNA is TGCAGTGCCAGATACAATGAGCAGTTCTTC. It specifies CSARYNEQFF.

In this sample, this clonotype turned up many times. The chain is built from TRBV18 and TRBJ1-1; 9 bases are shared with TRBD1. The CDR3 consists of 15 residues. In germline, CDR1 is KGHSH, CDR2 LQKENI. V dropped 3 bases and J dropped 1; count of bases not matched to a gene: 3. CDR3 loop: CASSPRDRENTEAFF. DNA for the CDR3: TGTGCCAGCTCACCGCGGGACAGGGAGAACACTGAAGCTTTCTTT.

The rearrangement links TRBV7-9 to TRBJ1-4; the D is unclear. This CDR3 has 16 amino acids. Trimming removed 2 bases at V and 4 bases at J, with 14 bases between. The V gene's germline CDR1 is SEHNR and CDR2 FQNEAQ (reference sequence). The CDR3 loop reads CASSLWSRQSNEKLFF. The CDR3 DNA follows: TGTGCCAGCAGCTTATGGAGTCGGCAGAGTAATGAAAAACTGTTTTTT.

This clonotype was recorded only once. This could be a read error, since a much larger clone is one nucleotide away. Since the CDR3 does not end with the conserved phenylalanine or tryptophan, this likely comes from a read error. CDR3 DNA sequence: TGTGCCAGCAGCTTGCGCGAAGGAACGATGGAGACCCAGTACCTC. Its translation is CASSLREGTMETQYL. V and J are TRBV11-2 and TRBJ2-5; D not resolved. Trimming took off 3 bases at V and 5 bases at J, with 16 bases between the two ends. The CDR3 covers 15 residues. Germline V CDR1 and CDR2: SGHAT, FQNNGV.

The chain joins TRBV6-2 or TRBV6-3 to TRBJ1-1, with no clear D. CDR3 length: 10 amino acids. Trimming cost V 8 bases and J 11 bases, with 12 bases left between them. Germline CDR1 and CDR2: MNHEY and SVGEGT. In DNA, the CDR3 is TGTGCCAGCGCAAGAGGATTGGCTTTCTTT. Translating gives CASARGLAFF.

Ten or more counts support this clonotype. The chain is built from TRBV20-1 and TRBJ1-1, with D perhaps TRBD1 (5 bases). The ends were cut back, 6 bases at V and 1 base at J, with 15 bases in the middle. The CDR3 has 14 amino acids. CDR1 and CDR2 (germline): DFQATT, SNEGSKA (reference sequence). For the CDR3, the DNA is TGCAGTGCCGAGAGGACAACCCCGAACACTGAAGCTTTCTTT. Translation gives CSAERTTPNTEAFF.

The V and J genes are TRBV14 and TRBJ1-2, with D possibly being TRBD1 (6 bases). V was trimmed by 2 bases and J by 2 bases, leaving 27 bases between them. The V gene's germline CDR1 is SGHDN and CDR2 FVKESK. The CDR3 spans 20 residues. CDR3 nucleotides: TGTGCCAGCAGCCAATTACGTCAATCGGGGAGGGGGATCCGGAACTATGGCTACACCTTC. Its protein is CASSQLRQSGRGIRNYGYTF.

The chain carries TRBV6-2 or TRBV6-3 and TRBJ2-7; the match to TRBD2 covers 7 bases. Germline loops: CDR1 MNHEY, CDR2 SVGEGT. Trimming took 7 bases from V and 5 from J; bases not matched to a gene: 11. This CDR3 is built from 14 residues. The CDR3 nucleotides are TGTGCCAGCACACTTTACGGGGGACTAAACGAGCAGTACTTC. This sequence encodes CASTLYGGLNEQYF.

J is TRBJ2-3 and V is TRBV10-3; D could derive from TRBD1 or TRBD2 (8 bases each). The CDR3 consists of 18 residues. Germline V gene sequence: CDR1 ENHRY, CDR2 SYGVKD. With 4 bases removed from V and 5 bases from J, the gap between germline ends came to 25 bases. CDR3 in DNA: TGTGCCATCAGTGCACCGGGACAGGCCCCGGGGGGGAAAGATACGCAGTATTTT. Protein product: CAISAPGQAPGGKDTQYF.

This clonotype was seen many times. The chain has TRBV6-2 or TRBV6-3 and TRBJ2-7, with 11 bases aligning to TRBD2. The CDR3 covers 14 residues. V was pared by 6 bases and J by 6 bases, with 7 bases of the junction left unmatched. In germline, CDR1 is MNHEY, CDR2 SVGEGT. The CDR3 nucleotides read TGTGCCAGCAGAAATAGCGGGAGGGCCGGCGAGCAGTACTTC. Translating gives CASRNSGRAGEQYF.

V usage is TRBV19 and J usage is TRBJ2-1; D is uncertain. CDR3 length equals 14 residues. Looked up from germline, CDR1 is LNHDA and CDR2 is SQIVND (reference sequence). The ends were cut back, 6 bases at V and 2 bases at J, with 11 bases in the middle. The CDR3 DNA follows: TGTGCCAGTAGCCCGAGCAGTGCCTACAATGAGCAGTTCTTC. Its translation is CASSPSSAYNEQFF.

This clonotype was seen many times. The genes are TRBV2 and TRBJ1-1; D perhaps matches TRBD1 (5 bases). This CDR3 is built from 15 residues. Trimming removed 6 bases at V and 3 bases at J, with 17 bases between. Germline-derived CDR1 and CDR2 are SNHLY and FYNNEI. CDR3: CASSRRAGTDTEAFF. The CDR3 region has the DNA TGTGCCAGCAGCCGGAGGGCCGGGACGGACACTGAAGCTTTCTTT. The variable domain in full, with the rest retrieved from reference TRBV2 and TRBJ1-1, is EPEVTQTPSHQVTQMGQEVILRCVPISNHLYFYWYRQILGQKVEFLVSFYNNEISEKSEIFDDQFSVERPDGSNFTLKIRSTKLEDSAMYFCASSRRAGTDTEAFFGQGTRLTVV.

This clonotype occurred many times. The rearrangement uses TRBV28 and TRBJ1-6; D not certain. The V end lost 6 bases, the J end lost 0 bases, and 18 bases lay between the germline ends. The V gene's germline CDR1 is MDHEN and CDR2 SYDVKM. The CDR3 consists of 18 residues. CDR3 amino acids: CASRLPPPRSSYNSPLHF. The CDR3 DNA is TGTGCCAGCAGGTTACCCCCCCCAAGGAGCTCCTATAATTCACCCCTCCACTTT.

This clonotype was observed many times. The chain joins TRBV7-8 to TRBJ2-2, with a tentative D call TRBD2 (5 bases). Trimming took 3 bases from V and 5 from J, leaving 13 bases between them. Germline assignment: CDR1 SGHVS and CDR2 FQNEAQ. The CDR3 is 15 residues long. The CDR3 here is CASSFRGSETGELFF. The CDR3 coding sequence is TGTGCCAGCAGCTTCCGCGGGTCAGAAACCGGGGAGCTGTTTTTT.

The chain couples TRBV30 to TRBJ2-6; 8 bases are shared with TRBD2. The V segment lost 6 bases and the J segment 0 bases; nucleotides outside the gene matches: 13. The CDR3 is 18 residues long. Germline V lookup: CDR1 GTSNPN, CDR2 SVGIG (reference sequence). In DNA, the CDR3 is TGTGCCTGCTCCGGGACTAGGAGGTCCCTCTCTGGGGCCAACGTCCTGACTTTC. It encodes CACSGTRRSLSGANVLTF.

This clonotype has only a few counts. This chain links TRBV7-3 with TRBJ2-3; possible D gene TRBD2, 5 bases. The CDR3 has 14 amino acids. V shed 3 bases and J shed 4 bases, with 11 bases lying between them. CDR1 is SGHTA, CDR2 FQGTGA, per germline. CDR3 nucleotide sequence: TGTGCCAGCAGCTTGGTGGGAGTGGCAGATACGCAGTATTTT. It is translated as CASSLVGVADTQYF. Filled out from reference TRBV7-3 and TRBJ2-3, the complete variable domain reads GAGVSQTPSNKVTEKGKYVELRCDPISGHTALYWYRQSLGQGPEFLIYFQGTGAADDSGLPNDRFFAVRPEGSVSTLKIQRTERGDSAVYLCASSLVGVADTQYFGPGTRLTVL.

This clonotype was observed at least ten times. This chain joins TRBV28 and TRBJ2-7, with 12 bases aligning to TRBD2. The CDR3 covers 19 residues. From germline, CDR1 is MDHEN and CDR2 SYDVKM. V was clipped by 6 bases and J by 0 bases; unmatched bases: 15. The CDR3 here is CASSFVWLAGGLSSYEQYF. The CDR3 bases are TGTGCCAGCAGCTTCGTGTGGCTAGCGGGAGGGCTTAGCTCCTACGAGCAGTACTTC.

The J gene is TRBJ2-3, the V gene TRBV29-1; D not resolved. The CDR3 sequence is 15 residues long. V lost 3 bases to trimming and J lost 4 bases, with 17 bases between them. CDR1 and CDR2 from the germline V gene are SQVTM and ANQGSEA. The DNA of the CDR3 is TGCAGCGTTGATCTGGGCGTCGAAGGGCCAGATACGCAGTATTTT. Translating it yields CSVDLGVEGPDTQYF.

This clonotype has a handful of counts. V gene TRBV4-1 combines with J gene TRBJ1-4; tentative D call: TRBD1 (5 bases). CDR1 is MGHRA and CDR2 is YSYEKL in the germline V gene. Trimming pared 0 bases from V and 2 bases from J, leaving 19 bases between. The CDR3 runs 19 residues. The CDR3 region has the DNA TGCGCCAGCAGCCAAGATACCCCGGGACTACTTGCGACTAATGAAAAACTGTTTTTT. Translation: CASSQDTPGLLATNEKLFF.

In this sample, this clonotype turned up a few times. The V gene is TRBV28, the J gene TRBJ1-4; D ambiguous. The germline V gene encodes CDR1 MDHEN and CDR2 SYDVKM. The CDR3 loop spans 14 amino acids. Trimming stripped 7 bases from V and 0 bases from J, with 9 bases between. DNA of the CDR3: TGTGCCAGCACCCCCGAGCCAACTAATGAAAAACTGTTTTTT. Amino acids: CASTPEPTNEKLFF. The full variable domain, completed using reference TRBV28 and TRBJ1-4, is DVKVTQSSRYLVKRTGEKVFLECVQDMDHENMFWYRQDPGLGLRLIYFSYDVKMKEKGDIPEGYSVSREKKERFSLILESASTNQTSMYLCASTPEPTNEKLFFGSGTQLSVL.